The 21 T cell receptor beta chains listed next were all sequenced from one sample in a study of chemoradiotherapy in HPV16-positive cancers. The method was immunoSEQ multiplex PCR; TCRdb's version includes in-frame clones alone and lacks a portion of them. The top ten hold around 3.7% of the sample, which has a few thousand clones, 91% seen once. Material: tumor tissue, obtained from a patient who underwent chemoradiotherapy. Every receptor here comes from a human donor with HPV-associated anogenital cancer.

This clone was counted only a few times. CDR3 residues: CASSRDRARYF. The CDR3 region has the DNA TGTGCCAGTAGTCGCGACAGGGCGCGGTACTTC. The chain joins TRBV19 to TRBJ2-7; TRBD1 matches 7 bases. The length of the CDR3 is 11 residues. The V gene's germline CDR1 is LNHDA and CDR2 SQIVND (reference sequence). Trimming took 5 bases from V and 12 from J; bases not matched to a gene: 7.

The chain carries TRBV7-2 and TRBJ2-3; no clear D. There are 12 residues in the CDR3. Deletions cut 5 bases from V and 8 bases from J, with 11 bases between. CDR1 and CDR2 from the germline V gene are SGHTA and FQGNSA. The CDR3 loop reads CASSVVLSTQYF. The CDR3 DNA follows: TGTGCCAGCAGCGTAGTTTTGAGTACGCAGTATTTT.

CDR3 sequence: CASSSRTRQETQYF. Written as DNA, the CDR3 is TGTGCCAGCAGCTCCCGGACCAGGCAAGAGACCCAGTACTTC. The chain has TRBV7-6 and TRBJ2-5; D gene ambiguous. From germline, CDR1 is SGHVS and CDR2 FNYEAQ. The CDR3 spans 14 residues. Trimming took 4 bases from V and 2 from J, leaving 11 bases between them.

The V call is TRBV11-2, the J call TRBJ1-2, with D possibly matching TRBD1 (6 bases). CDR1 SGHAT and CDR2 FQNNGV come from the germline V gene. This CDR3 is built from 12 residues. V lost 5 bases and J lost 5, with 9 bases in between. The CDR3 coding sequence is TGTGCCAGCAGCGGTACAGGGTATGGCTACACCTTC. Translating it yields CASSGTGYGYTF.

This chain connects TRBV7-9 to TRBJ1-6; D is unclear. Germline values: CDR1 SEHNR, CDR2 FQNEAQ (reference sequence). Trimming removed 5 bases at V and 10 bases at J, with 9 bases between. The CDR3 has 12 residues. The CDR3: CASSLTWSPLHF. In nucleotides, the CDR3 is TGTGCCAGCAGCCTTACTTGGTCACCCCTCCACTTT. Full variable domain (rest looked up from reference TRBV7-9 and TRBJ1-6): DTGVSQNPRHKITKRGQNVTFRCDPISEHNRLYWYRQTLGQGPEFLTYFQNEAQLEKSRLLSDRFSAERPKGSFSTLEIQRTEQGDSAMYLCASSLTWSPLHFGNGTRLTVT.

This chain links TRBV5-6 with TRBJ1-1, with D possibly matching TRBD1 (6 bases). This CDR3 contains 17 residues. V was shortened by 0 bases and J by 2 bases, with 17 bases between the two germline ends. Germline CDR1 reads SGHDT; CDR2 reads YYEEEE. The CDR3 spells CASSLGPLQGRNTEAFF. CDR3 in DNA: TGTGCCAGCAGCTTGGGCCCTCTACAGGGAAGAAACACTGAAGCTTTCTTT. The whole variable domain, remainder taken from reference TRBV5-6 and TRBJ1-1, is DAGVTQSPTHLIKTRGQQVTLRCSPKSGHDTVSWYQQALGQGPQFIFQYYEEEERQRGNFPDRFSGHQFPNYSSELNVNALLLGDSALYLCASSLGPLQGRNTEAFFGQGTRLTVV.

V gene TRBV7-3 combines with J gene TRBJ2-1, with TRBD2 identical over 16 bases. V lost 2 bases to trimming and J lost 6 bases; unmatched junction nucleotides: 7. The CDR3 extends over 18 amino acids. CDR1 is SGHTA, CDR2 FQGTGA, per germline. Here the CDR3 reads CASSLGTSGGARVNEQFF. The CDR3 nucleotides are TGTGCCAGCAGCTTAGGGACTAGCGGGGGGGCACGGGTCAATGAGCAGTTCTTC. Filled out from reference TRBV7-3 and TRBJ2-1, the complete variable domain reads GAGVSQTPSNKVTEKGKYVELRCDPISGHTALYWYRQSLGQGPEFLIYFQGTGAADDSGLPNDRFFAVRPEGSVSTLKIQRTERGDSAVYLCASSLGTSGGARVNEQFFGPGTRLTVL.

This clone has only one observation. CDR3: CASSLRTSGGTLEQFF. As DNA, the CDR3 is TGTGCCAGCAGTTTGAGGACTAGCGGGGGGACTCTGGAGCAGTTCTTC. This chain connects TRBV28 to TRBJ2-1; 14 nucleotides line up with TRBD2. The CDR3 loop spans 16 amino acids. Germline CDR1 reads MDHEN; CDR2 reads SYDVKM. V shed 3 bases and J 10 bases; nucleotides not matched to a gene: 8.

This clone was picked up one time. The chain uses TRBV15 and TRBJ2-3; D unclear. The CDR3 spans 12 residues. Germline CDR1 is LNHNV and CDR2 is YYDKDF (reference sequence). V was shortened by 3 bases and J by 12 bases, with 13 bases between the two germline ends. The CDR3 spells CATSSSEPNQYF. The CDR3 nucleotides read TGTGCCACCAGCAGTTCGGAGCCCAATCAGTATTTT.

This rearrangement joins TRBV16 to TRBJ1-1, with 7 bases identical to TRBD1. CDR3 length: 13 amino acids. J was trimmed by 5 bases and V by 4 bases; bases with no gene match: 4. Germline V CDR1 and CDR2: KGHSY, FQNENV. In DNA form, the CDR3 reads TGTGCCAGCAGCCCAGACAGGGTTACTGAAGCTTTCTTT. This translates into CASSPDRVTEAFF.

As DNA, the CDR3 is TGTGCCACCAGCCCCGGGGGGTCAGGTGAAAAACTGTTTTTT. Protein: CATSPGGSGEKLFF. This chain uses TRBV15 with TRBJ1-4; a possible D gene is TRBD1 (5 bases). V lost 5 bases to trimming and J lost 7 bases, with 14 bases between them. The CDR3 has 14 amino acids. Per the germline V gene, CDR1 is LNHNV and CDR2 is YYDKDF (reference sequence). Looking up the rest from reference TRBV15 and TRBJ1-4 gives the full variable domain: DAMVIQNPRYQVTQFGKPVTLSCSQTLNHNVMYWYQQKSSQAPKLLFHYYDKDFNNEADTPDNFQSRRPNTSFCFLDIRSPGLGDTAMYLCATSPGGSGEKLFFGSGTQLSVL.

The J gene is TRBJ2-2, the V gene TRBV10-3, with no clear D. Trimming left V 10 bases short and J 7 bases short, with 4 bases between. Germline V CDR1 and CDR2: ENHRY, SYGVKD. This CDR3 has 9 residues. CDR3 DNA sequence: TGTGCCACAGGCGGGGAGCTGTTTTTT. Translating gives CATGGELFF.

Only one count was recorded for this clone. The rearrangement uses TRBV7-2 and TRBJ2-2; 14 bases match TRBD2. V lost 5 bases to trimming and J lost 13 bases; unmatched junction nucleotides: 12. CDR3 size: 16 residues. Germline CDR1 and CDR2: SGHTA and FQGNSA. CDR3 DNA: TGTGCCAGCAGCGCCCAGGGACTAGCGGGGGCCGAGGTGCTGTTTTTT. Translated: CASSAQGLAGAEVLFF.

The chain carries TRBV29-1 and TRBJ2-1; TRBD2 aligns across 11 bases. Trimming cost V 8 bases and J 3 bases; bases outside gene matches: 9. CDR1 and CDR2 from the germline V gene are SQVTM and ANQGSEA. This CDR3 comprises 15 residues. The CDR3 protein is CSPRLAGRRYNEQFF. In DNA form, the CDR3 reads TGCAGCCCGCGACTAGCGGGGAGACGCTACAATGAGCAGTTCTTC.

This chain uses TRBV9 with TRBJ2-3; D is possibly TRBD1 (6 bases). The CDR3 runs 14 residues. Per germline, CDR1 SGDLS and CDR2 YYNGEE. V lost 2 bases to trimming and J lost 4 bases, with 11 bases between them. In DNA, the CDR3 is TGTGCCAGCAGCGTGAAACAGGGAGCAGATACGCAGTATTTT. This translates into CASSVKQGADTQYF. The variable domain in full, with the rest retrieved from reference TRBV9 and TRBJ2-3, is DSGVTQTPKHLITATGQRVTLRCSPRSGDLSVYWYQQSLDQGLQFLIQYYNGEERAKGNILERFSAQQFPDLHSELNLSSLELGDSALYFCASSVKQGADTQYFGPGTRLTVL.

The rearrangement links TRBV9 to TRBJ2-3; 9 bases align to TRBD1. The V gene's germline CDR1 is SGDLS and CDR2 YYNGEE. This CDR3 has 14 amino acids. After removal of 4 bases from V and 3 bases from J, the junction contained 3 bases not matched to a gene. Here the CDR3 reads CASSLDRGTDTQYF. The CDR3 DNA sequence: TGTGCCAGCAGCTTGGACAGGGGTACAGATACGCAGTATTTT.

The rearrangement links TRBV6-4 to TRBJ1-1; 7 bases agree with TRBD1. The germline V gene has CDR1 MRHNA and CDR2 SNTAGT. The ends lost 6 bases at V and 1 base at J; junction bases unmatched: 11. CDR3 length equals 16 residues. The CDR3 loop reads CASSPTWTGTNTEAFF. In DNA, the CDR3 is TGTGCCAGCAGCCCGACTTGGACAGGCACGAACACTGAAGCTTTCTTT.

The DNA of the CDR3 is TGCAGCGTCGGCTCCTACGAGCAGTACTTC. This translates into CSVGSYEQYF. The genes are TRBV29-1 and TRBJ2-7, with no clear D. The CDR3 runs 10 residues. In germline, CDR1 is SQVTM, CDR2 ANQGSEA. Trimming cost V 6 bases and J 0 bases, with 3 bases left between them.

This chain connects TRBV7-7 to TRBJ2-3, with TRBD2 matching over 8 bases. CDR3 length equals 15 residues. V was clipped by 1 base and J by 3 bases; unmatched bases: 3. Germline CDR1 and CDR2: SSHAT and FNYEAQ (reference sequence). The CDR3 sequence is CASSLGAGVTDTQYF. CDR3 in DNA: TGTGCCAGCAGCTTAGGAGCGGGGGTGACAGATACGCAGTATTTT.

The gene calls are TRBV7-2 and TRBJ1-1, with 9 bases identical to TRBD1. The length of the CDR3 is 15 residues. Trimming cost V 5 bases and J 3 bases; bases outside gene matches: 7. Looked up from germline, CDR1 is SGHTA and CDR2 is FQGNSA. Here the CDR3 DNA reads TGTGCCAGCAGCGAACACAGGGGGCAGTACACTGAAGCTTTCTTT. Protein product: CASSEHRGQYTEAFF.

This sequence joins TRBV18 and TRBJ1-4; D perhaps matches TRBD1 (5 bases). V gave up 3 bases and J gave up 4 bases, with 12 bases separating them. CDR1 and CDR2 (germline): KGHSH, LQKENI. The CDR3 is 15 residues long. CDR3 nucleotides: TGTGCCAGCTCACCCCAGGGCTCCCTTAATGAAAAACTGTTTTTT. It codes for CASSPQGSLNEKLFF.